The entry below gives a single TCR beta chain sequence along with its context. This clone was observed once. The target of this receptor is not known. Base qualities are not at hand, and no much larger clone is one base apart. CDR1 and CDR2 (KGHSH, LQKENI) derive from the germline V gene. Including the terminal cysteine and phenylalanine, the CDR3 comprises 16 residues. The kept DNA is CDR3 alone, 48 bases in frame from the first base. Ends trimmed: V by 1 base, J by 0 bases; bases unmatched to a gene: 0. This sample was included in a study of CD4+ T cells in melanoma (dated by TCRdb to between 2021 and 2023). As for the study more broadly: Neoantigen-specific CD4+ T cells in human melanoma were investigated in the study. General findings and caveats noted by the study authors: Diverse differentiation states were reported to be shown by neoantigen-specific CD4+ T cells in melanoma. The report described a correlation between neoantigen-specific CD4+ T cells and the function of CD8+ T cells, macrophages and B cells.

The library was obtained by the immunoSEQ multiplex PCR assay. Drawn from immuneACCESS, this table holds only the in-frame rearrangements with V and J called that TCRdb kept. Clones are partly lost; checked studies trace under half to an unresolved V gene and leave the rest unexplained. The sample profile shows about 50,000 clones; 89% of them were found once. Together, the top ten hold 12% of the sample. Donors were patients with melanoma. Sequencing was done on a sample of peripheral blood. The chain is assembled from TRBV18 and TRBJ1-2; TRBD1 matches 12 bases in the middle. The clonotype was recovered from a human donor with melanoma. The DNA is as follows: TGTGCCAGCTCACCACGGGACAGGGGGCCTAACTATGGCTACACCTTC. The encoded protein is CASSPRDRGPNYGYTF. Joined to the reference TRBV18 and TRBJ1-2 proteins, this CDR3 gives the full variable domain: NAGVMQNPRHLVRRRGQEARLRCSPMKGHSHVYWYRQLPEEGLKFMVYLQKENIIDESGMPKERFSAEFPKEGPSILRIQQVVRGDSAAYFCASSPRDRGPNYGYTFGSGTRLTVV.